This is a list of T cell receptor beta chains from one sample in a study of Japanese encephalitis immunity and Zika vaccine responses. Each CDR3 protein gets one entry after TCRdb re-called the 5' RACE reads with MiXCR. This sample has some 110 distinct CDR3 sequences, with approximately 15% found just once. The sample consisted of antigen-activated CD4+ T cells from blood, cultured, taken during a Zika inactivated vaccine study. The receptors come from an adult woman who received an inactivated Zika virus vaccine. Each CDR3 is given with its conserved first and last residue.

>15|TRBJ2-5|TRBV19
CASSTVAGGQETQYF
>13|TRBJ2-3|TRBV28
CASKEYSPDTQYF
>15|TRBJ1-1|TRBV20-1
CSARVFDRGATEAFF
>15|TRBJ2-1|TRBV9
CASSVVGVTYNEQFF
>15|TRBJ2-2|TRBV11-1
CASSLWGSNTGELFF
>16|TRBJ2-2|TRBV18
CASSRGLAGSAGELFF
>13|TRBJ1-5|TRBV5-1
CASSDNLGQPQHF
>15|TRBJ2-7|TRBV3-1
CASTPHTSGTYEQYF
>20|TRBJ2-6|TRBV5-1
CASSGGPGGSPYSGANVLTF
>14|TRBJ1-1|TRBV4-1
CASSQVGKSTEAFF
>16|TRBJ2-1|TRBV9
CASSVVGARSWGEQFF
>13|TRBJ2-1|TRBV2
CASRDDSLNEQFF
>15|TRBJ2-1|TRBV20-1
CSAPSRTRSYNEQFF
>14|TRBJ1-2|TRBV6-1
CASSDYIGVYGYTF
>15|TRBJ1-1|TRBV10-1
CASSTSLIGNTEAFF
>13|TRBJ2-1|TRBV6-1
CASSEGAYNEQFF
>14|TRBJ1-1|TRBV20-1
CSARDGAGNTEAFF
>16|TRBJ2-2|TRBV6-5
CASTERQGIRPGELFF
>15|TRBJ1-4|TRBV15
CATSTFGGTNEKLFF
>13|TRBJ2-2|TRBV11-1
CASSSPGDGELFF